This T cell receptor beta chain was profiled in a study of blood T cell repertoires in COVID-19. Study-wide context: Donors in the United States, Italy and Spain gave samples during acute or convalescent COVID-19. PBMCs, B-cell-depleted T cells, or T cells were the source of the cDNA or gDNA that made up the material.

Authors' methods: Reference gene primers were amplified, and this amplification served to estimate nucleated cell counts. Produced via immunoSEQ multiplex PCR; TCRdb's table is partial and in-frame only. That table is the source of V, J and clone size, and D and trimming were worked out from the DNA. The sample includes hundreds of thousands of clones, approximately 83% of them seen just once. Trimming left V 4 bases short and J 9 bases short, with 9 bases between. The CDR3 spans 11 residues. The V gene's germline CDR1 is MNHNY and CDR2 SVGAGI (reference sequence). This clonotype originated in a young woman who had recovered from COVID-19. Sequenced sample: peripheral blood. The V gene is TRBV6-6, the J gene TRBJ1-1, with D perhaps matching TRBD1 (6 bases). CDR3 nucleotide sequence: TGTGCCAGCAGTTTGGGACAAAAAGCTTTCTTT. Protein sequence: CASSLGQKAFF.